Listed below are T cell receptor beta chains from one sample, sequenced in a study of blood T cells in healthy people across ages. Using its own MiXCR run on the 5' RACE reads, TCRdb lists one record per CDR3 protein. The sample shows approximately 730,000 distinct CDR3 sequences, approximately 55% of them seen only once. The sequencing sample was made of blood. The receptors here all came from a man at least 80 years old in good health. Each CDR3 is given with its conserved first and last residue. D genes are given only for firm matches. For some rows the clone size is stated as once, few or many, or as a class when expanded; others skip it.

14,NA,TRBV20-1,TRBD1,TRBJ2-5,TGCAGTGCTAGAGATGTAACGGGACAGGAGACCCAGTACTTC,CSARDVTGQETQYF
15,NA,TRBV14,NA,TRBJ1-2,TGTGCCAGCAGCCAAGATCAACGGGGGGCGCGGGGCTACACCTTC,CASSQDQRGARGYTF
20,few,TRBV11-2,TRBD1,TRBJ2-2,TGTGCCAGCAGCACAGACGGACAGGGGATGCTAGCGGCCATGGGCGGGGAGCTGTTTTTT,CASSTDGQGMLAAMGGELFF
15,NA,TRBV5-1,NA,TRBJ1-2,TGCGCCAGCAGCCCACAAGGAGGGCCCGACTATGGCTACACCTTC,CASSPQGGPDYGYTF
16,NA,TRBV20-1,TRBD2,TRBJ2-7,TGCAGTGCGCCGGCTCCCTCCGGGACTAGCATCTACGAGCAGTACTTC,CSAPAPSGTSIYEQYF
16,NA,TRBV12-3/TRBV12-4,TRBD2,TRBJ2-3,TGTGCCAGCAGTTTACGGGCGGGAGGGCCTCACAGATACGCGTATTTT,CASSLRAGGPHRYAYF
14,NA,TRBV29-1,TRBD2,TRBJ2-1,TGCAGCGTCCTTAGCGGGGGATCTTACAATGAGCAGTTCTTC,CSVLSGGSYNEQFF
15,NA,TRBV20-1,TRBD1,TRBJ1-1,TGCAGTGCTAGAGATAGGACAGGGTATAGCACTGAAGCTTTCTTT,CSARDRTGYSTEAFF
13,few,TRBV28,NA,TRBJ2-3,TGTGCCAGCAGTTTGGGCAGGCACAGATACGCGTATTTT,CASSLGRHRYAYF
13,NA,TRBV15,NA,TRBJ2-5,TGTGCCACCAGTAGGGACTACCAAGAGACCCAGTACTTC,CATSRDYQETQYF
15,NA,TRBV20-1,NA,TRBJ2-7,TGCAGTGCCAAAATCCGGGGGGCCTCCGCCTACGAGCAGTACTTC,CSAKIRGASAYEQYF
14,few,TRBV20-1,NA,TRBJ2-7,TGCAGTGCTAGGGCCGGATCCCAAACCTACGAGCAGTACTTC,CSARAGSQTYEQYF
15,NA,TRBV27,TRBD1,TRBJ2-1,TGTGCCAGCAGTTACCTGGGACAGCCTGACAATGAGCAGTTCTTC,CASSYLGQPDNEQFF
14,NA,TRBV6-1,NA,TRBJ2-5,TGTGCCAGCAGTGAGGGTTTCAGGGGGGGTCAGCAGTACTTC,CASSEGFRGGQQYF
11,NA,TRBV29-1,TRBD2,TRBJ2-3,TGCAGCGTCGGGGGGATAGATACGCAGTATTTT,CSVGGIDTQYF
14,few,TRBV2,NA,TRBJ2-3,TGTGCCAGCAGTGCGAGTGGACCTACAGATACGCAGTATTTT,CASSASGPTDTQYF
14,NA,TRBV2,NA,TRBJ1-5,TGTGCCAGCAGTGACGGGATTAGCAATCAGCCCCAGCATTTT,CASSDGISNQPQHF
13,NA,TRBV29-1,TRBD1,TRBJ1-2,TGCAGCGCCTCGGGACAGGGGTCCGGTGGCTACACCTTC,CSASGQGSGGYTF
16,few,TRBV25-1,TRBD2,TRBJ2-1,TGTGCCAGCAGTGTGAGTGGCGGGACTATATACAATGAGCAGTTCTTC,CASSVSGGTIYNEQFF
14,few,TRBV29-1,TRBD1,TRBJ2-1,TGCAGCGTCAGGGGGCAGGGGGGTCGGAGTGAGCAGTTCTTC,CSVRGQGGRSEQFF
15,NA,TRBV28,NA,TRBJ2-7,TGTGCCAGCAGGGAAGCTTGGCGGGGGCCCTACGAGCAGTACTTC,CASREAWRGPYEQYF
16,NA,TRBV27,TRBD2,TRBJ2-1,TGTGCCAGCAGTTTAAGGCCTGGACTAGTTCGCAATGAACAGTTCTTC,CASSLRPGLVRNEQFF
13,few,TRBV3-1,NA,TRBJ1-1,TGTGCCAGCAGCCAAGACCGGGACACTGAAGCTTTCTTT,CASSQDRDTEAFF
14,once,TRBV6-6,NA,TRBJ1-2,TGTGCCAGCAGGGCTACCGGGGAAGGGCATGGCTACACCTTC,CASRATGEGHGYTF
13,NA,TRBV20-1,NA,TRBJ2-1,TGCAGTGCTAGTCTCGCTCTAGGTAGTGAGCAGTTCTTC,CSASLALGSEQFF
14,NA,TRBV27,NA,TRBJ1-1,TGTGCCAGCAGATTAATACAGGGAAGCACTGAAGCTTTCTTT,CASRLIQGSTEAFF
13,NA,TRBV5-1,TRBD1,TRBJ2-5,TGCGCCAGCAGGAATACAGGGGAGGAGACCCAGTACTTC,CASRNTGEETQYF
19,NA,TRBV21-1,NA,TRBJ2-6,TGTGCCAGCAGCGCTAGACTAGGCAGAGACTCTTCTGGGGCCAACGTCCTGACTTTC,CASSARLGRDSSGANVLTF
13,few,TRBV12-3/TRBV12-4,NA,TRBJ1-6,TGTGCCAGCAGTGTAATACAGGCTTCACCCCTCCACTTT,CASSVIQASPLHF
15,NA,TRBV20-1,NA,TRBJ1-5,TGCAGTGCTAGAGGGACATCTTATAGCAATCAGCCCCAGCATTTT,CSARGTSYSNQPQHF
15,few,TRBV25-1,NA,TRBJ1-2,TGTGCCAGCAGTCCCTCAGGGGCGCCTTTGGGTGGCTACACCTTC,CASSPSGAPLGGYTF
14,NA,TRBV5-1,NA,TRBJ2-7,TGCGCCAGCAGCTCCGGGCCGACCTCGGGAGAGCAGTACTTC,CASSSGPTSGEQYF
15,NA,TRBV11-1,NA,TRBJ1-4,TGTGCCAGCAGCAGGGGACCAACGGGGAATGAAAAACTGTTTTTT,CASSRGPTGNEKLFF
14,few,TRBV10-3,TRBD1,TRBJ1-2,TGTGCCATCAGTCTCCCCGGGACAGGGAATGGCTACACCTTC,CAISLPGTGNGYTF
13,once,TRBV27,TRBD2,TRBJ2-1,TGTGCCAGCAGCCGACTGGGAGGGAATGAGCAGTTCTTC,CASSRLGGNEQFF
14,once,TRBV2,NA,TRBJ1-1,TGTGCCAGCAGTGATGTAGGGGTTGGCACTGAAGCTTTCTTT,CASSDVGVGTEAFF
12,NA,TRBV29-1,NA,TRBJ1-1,TGCAGCGTTGAGGGAGTCGGGACTGAAGCTTTCTTT,CSVEGVGTEAFF
15,NA,TRBV18,NA,TRBJ1-1,TGTGCCAGCTCACCCGGGCCGGGGCGCGGCACTGAAGCTTTCTTT,CASSPGPGRGTEAFF
15,NA,TRBV5-1,TRBD2,TRBJ2-1,TGCGCCAGCAGCTTTATGACTAGCGGGGCCAATGAGCAGTTCTTC,CASSFMTSGANEQFF
13,few,TRBV25-1,NA,TRBJ2-7,TGTGCCAGCAGTGAACCCGGTCCCTACGAGCAGTACTTC,CASSEPGPYEQYF